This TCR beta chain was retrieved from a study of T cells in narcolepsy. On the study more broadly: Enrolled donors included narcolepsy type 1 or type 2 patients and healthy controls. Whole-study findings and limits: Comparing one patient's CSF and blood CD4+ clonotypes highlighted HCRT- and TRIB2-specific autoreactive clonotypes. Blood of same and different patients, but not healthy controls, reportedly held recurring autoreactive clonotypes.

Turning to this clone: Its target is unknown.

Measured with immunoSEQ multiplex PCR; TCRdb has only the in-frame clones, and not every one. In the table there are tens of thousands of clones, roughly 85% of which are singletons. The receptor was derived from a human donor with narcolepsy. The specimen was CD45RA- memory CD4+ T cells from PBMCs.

The CDR3 protein is CASSPPNLAANNEQFF. CDR3 coding DNA: TGTGCCAGCTCACCACCGAACCTAGCGGCGAACAATGAGCAGTTCTTC. V and J are TRBV18 and TRBJ2-1, with 7 bases aligning to TRBD2. Germline V lookup: CDR1 KGHSH, CDR2 LQKENI. The J segment lost 5 bases and the V segment lost 0 bases, leaving 7 bases of the junction unmatched. The CDR3 loop spans 16 amino acids.